This T cell receptor beta chain was recorded in a study of T cell changes during pregnancy in multiple sclerosis. CDR3 length: 14 amino acids. The V end was cut by 1 base, the J end by 6 bases, with 12 bases between. Per germline, CDR1 LNHNV and CDR2 YYDKDF (reference sequence). Produced via immunoSEQ multiplex PCR; TCRdb's table is partial and in-frame only. The repertoire consists of 65,000 to 85,000 clones, with 70% to 90% occurring once and the leading ten covering approximately 0.97%. This specimen consisted of peripheral blood, obtained in the first trimester of pregnancy. The V call is TRBV15, the J call TRBJ1-1; D call uncertain. This sequence was found in a female donor in good health, enrolled as a control in a pregnancy study. This CDR3 is CATSRVRQTAEAFF. CDR3 nucleotide sequence: TGTGCCACCAGCAGAGTTCGCCAAACTGCTGAAGCTTTCTTT. Full variable domain (rest looked up from reference TRBV15 and TRBJ1-1): DAMVIQNPRYQVTQFGKPVTLSCSQTLNHNVMYWYQQKSSQAPKLLFHYYDKDFNNEADTPDNFQSRRPNTSFCFLDIRSPGLGDTAMYLCATSRVRQTAEAFFGQGTRLTVV.